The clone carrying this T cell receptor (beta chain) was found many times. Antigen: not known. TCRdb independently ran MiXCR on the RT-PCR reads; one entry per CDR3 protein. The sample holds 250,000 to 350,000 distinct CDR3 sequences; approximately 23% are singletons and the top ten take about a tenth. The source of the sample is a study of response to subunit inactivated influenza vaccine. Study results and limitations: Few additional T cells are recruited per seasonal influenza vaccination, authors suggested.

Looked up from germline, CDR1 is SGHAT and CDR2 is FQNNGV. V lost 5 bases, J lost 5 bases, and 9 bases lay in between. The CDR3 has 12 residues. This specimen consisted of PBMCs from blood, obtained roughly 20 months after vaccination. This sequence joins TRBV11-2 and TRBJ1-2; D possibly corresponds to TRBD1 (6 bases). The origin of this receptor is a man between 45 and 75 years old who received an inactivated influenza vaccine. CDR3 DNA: TGTGCCAGCAGCCCCGGACAGTATGGCTACACCTTC. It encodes CASSPGQYGYTF.